The next 26 T cell receptor beta chains were all read from a single sample in a study of shared clonotypes between healthy human individuals. TCRdb keeps only in-frame clones here, not all; method: immunoSEQ multiplex PCR. The sample records about 1,500,000 clones, around 97% being singletons. Sequencing was performed on naive CD4+ T cells sorted from blood. Subset indicated: CD45RA+ positively selected. These receptors came from a man aged 25 to 45 in good health.

In its sample, this clone was seen once. This sequence joins TRBV7-2 and TRBJ2-1; 7 bases are a match to TRBD2. The trim removed 5 bases at V and 4 bases at J, leaving 14 bases unmatched. In germline, CDR1 is SGHTA, CDR2 FQGNSA. The CDR3 covers 17 residues. CDR3 sequence: CASSQDWGGGPYNEQFF. The CDR3 DNA is TGTGCCAGCAGCCAGGATTGGGGCGGGGGTCCTTACAATGAGCAGTTCTTC.

The chain is built from TRBV28 and TRBJ2-1, with D perhaps assigned TRBD1 or TRBD2 (5 bases each). Trimming left V 10 bases short and J 4 bases short, with 11 bases between. Germline assignment: CDR1 MDHEN and CDR2 SYDVKM. CDR3 length: 12 residues. This CDR3 is CATGPYYNEQFF. The CDR3, as DNA: TGTGCCACGGGGCCCTATTACAATGAGCAGTTCTTC.

The count of this clone is one. The chain combines TRBV7-5 with TRBJ2-2; the table's D gene call, TRBD2, was not cross checked with the DNA. TRBV7-5 is a recognized pseudogene. CDR3 length equals 17 residues. The CDR3 region is CVRSPKVAGSNTGELFF. The CDR3 nucleotides read TGTGTCAGAAGCCCTAAAGTAGCGGGATCGAACACCGGGGAGCTGTTTTTT.

The chain has TRBV6-1 and TRBJ1-5; D might be TRBD1 (6 bases). In germline, CDR1 is MNHNS, CDR2 SASEGT. The CDR3 has 14 residues. V was shortened by 4 bases and J by 5 bases, with 12 bases between the two germline ends. Here the CDR3 reads CASSVGGRDQPQHF. DNA for the CDR3: TGTGCCAGCAGTGTCGGGGGCAGGGATCAGCCCCAGCATTTT.

Notes on this clone: Additional DNA sequences in this sample encode the identical CDR3. The chain combines TRBV7-6 with TRBJ1-1; 7 bases are a match to TRBD1. Germline-derived CDR1 and CDR2 are SGHVS and FNYEAQ. The CDR3 sequence is 14 residues long. J lost 1 base, V lost 2 bases, and 1 base had no gene match. The chain's CDR3 is CASSLSGGNTEAFF. The CDR3 bases are TGTGCCAGCAGCTTATCAGGGGGGAACACTGAAGCTTTCTTT.

The rearrangement uses TRBV15 and TRBJ2-1; TRBD2 agrees at 12 bases. The V segment lost 1 base and the J segment 5 bases; nucleotides outside the gene matches: 3. The CDR3 extends over 16 amino acids. Germline CDR1 and CDR2: LNHNV and YYDKDF (reference sequence). The CDR3 bases are TGTGCCACCAGCAGAGGACTAGCGGGAGTCAACAATGAGCAGTTCTTC. This translates into CATSRGLAGVNNEQFF.

Written as DNA, the CDR3 is TGCGCCAGCAGCTTCTTAGGCTCTGGAAACACCATATATTTT. Translating gives CASSFLGSGNTIYF. This chain uses TRBV5-1 with TRBJ1-3; unclear D gene. Germline V gene lookup returns CDR1 SGHRS and CDR2 YFSETQ. V shed 2 bases and J shed 0 bases, with 6 bases lying between them. The CDR3 consists of 14 residues. Full variable domain (missing parts from reference TRBV5-1 and TRBJ1-3): KAGVTQTPRYLIKTRGQQVTLSCSPISGHRSVSWYQQTPGQGLQFLFEYFSETQRNKGNFPGRFSGRQFSNSRSEMNVSTLELGDSALYLCASSFLGSGNTIYFGEGSWLTVV.

The chain uses TRBV7-9 and TRBJ2-7, with 7 bases identical to TRBD1. In germline, CDR1 is SEHNR, CDR2 FQNEAQ (reference sequence). V lost 6 bases and J lost 3; bases outside the gene matches: 11. This CDR3 is 15 amino acids long. The CDR3 loop is CASRPTGSHRYEQYF. The CDR3 nucleotides read TGTGCCAGCAGACCGACAGGGAGCCACCGCTACGAGCAGTACTTC.

A remark on this clone: Other DNA sequences in this sample translate to the same CDR3. The rearrangement links TRBV28 to TRBJ1-2; D remains unclear. Per the germline V gene, CDR1 is MDHEN and CDR2 is SYDVKM. Deletions cut 5 bases from V and 4 bases from J, with 8 bases between. The CDR3 is 12 amino acids. Here the CDR3 DNA reads TGTGCCAGCAGTCCCGGGGTCTATGGCTACACCTTC. Amino acid sequence: CASSPGVYGYTF.

The CDR3 loop is CATKRQGGQPQHF. The CDR3 DNA follows: TGTGCCACCAAACGGCAGGGAGGTCAGCCCCAGCATTTT. The chain joins TRBV6-5 to TRBJ1-5; D might be TRBD1 (5 bases). V dropped 10 bases and J dropped 6 bases, with 16 bases sitting between them. The CDR3 extends over 13 amino acids. The germline V gene has CDR1 MNHEY and CDR2 SVGAGI.

This CDR3 is CASSPTENEKLFF. The DNA for the CDR3 is TGCGCCAGCAGCCCGACAGAGAATGAAAAACTGTTTTTT. The V gene is TRBV5-1, the J gene TRBJ1-4; D is possibly TRBD1 (5 bases). Germline values: CDR1 SGHRS, CDR2 YFSETQ. Deletions cut 4 bases from V and 5 bases from J, with 9 bases between. The CDR3 is made up of 13 amino acids. Complete variable domain (other parts from reference TRBV5-1 and TRBJ1-4): KAGVTQTPRYLIKTRGQQVTLSCSPISGHRSVSWYQQTPGQGLQFLFEYFSETQRNKGNFPGRFSGRQFSNSRSEMNVSTLELGDSALYLCASSPTENEKLFFGSGTQLSVL.

The chain combines TRBV19 with TRBJ2-2; no firm D call. Trimming took off 6 bases at V and 5 bases at J, with 7 bases between the two ends. In germline, CDR1 is LNHDA, CDR2 SQIVND (reference sequence). CDR3 size: 12 residues. The CDR3, as DNA: TGTGCCAGTAGGTGGTTGACCGGGGAGCTGTTTTTT. This codes for CASRWLTGELFF.

The V and J genes are TRBV6-6 and TRBJ1-1; D remains ambiguous. Trimming took 3 bases from V and 6 from J, leaving 11 bases between them. The CDR3 extends over 13 amino acids. Germline loops: CDR1 MNHNY, CDR2 SVGAGI (reference sequence). CDR3 nucleotides: TGTGCCAGCAGTTATTATCGAACGGCTGAAGCTTTCTTT. This translates into CASSYYRTAEAFF.

J is TRBJ1-1 and V is TRBV28; 7 bases are a match to TRBD1. The CDR3 extends over 14 amino acids. V lost 6 bases to trimming and J lost 4 bases; unmatched junction nucleotides: 8. Germline lookup yields CDR1 MDHEN and CDR2 SYDVKM. The DNA for the CDR3 is TGTGCCAGCAGAATCACAGGGGTTTCCACTGAAGCTTTCTTT. Its translation is CASRITGVSTEAFF. The full variable domain, its missing parts supplied by reference TRBV28 and TRBJ1-1, is DVKVTQSSRYLVKRTGEKVFLECVQDMDHENMFWYRQDPGLGLRLIYFSYDVKMKEKGDIPEGYSVSREKKERFSLILESASTNQTSMYLCASRITGVSTEAFFGQGTRLTVV.

The rearrangement uses TRBV5-6 and TRBJ2-7; D perhaps matches TRBD1 (6 bases). The CDR3 covers 14 residues. V was trimmed by 0 bases and J by 2 bases, leaving 9 bases between them. Germline loops: CDR1 SGHDT, CDR2 YYEEEE. The CDR3 bases are TGTGCCAGCAGCTTGGTTAGGACAGCCTACGAGCAGTACTTC. Translating gives CASSLVRTAYEQYF.

The CDR3 region has the DNA TGTGCCAGCAGCTCGACCGGGACGGGCAATCAGCCCCAGCATTTT. Its translation: CASSSTGTGNQPQHF. The chain is built from TRBV5-8 and TRBJ1-5; weak D call: TRBD1 (5 bases). This CDR3 contains 15 residues. V was cut by 3 bases and J by 2 bases, with 12 bases left in between. The germline V gene encodes CDR1 SGHTS and CDR2 YDEGEE.

The V and J genes are TRBV19 and TRBJ2-1, with D perhaps matching TRBD1 or TRBD2 (5 bases each). Germline assignment: CDR1 LNHDA and CDR2 SQIVND (reference sequence). Trimming cost V 2 bases and J 4 bases, with 18 bases left between them. The CDR3 has 17 amino acids. The CDR3 nucleotides read TGTGCCAGTAGTATAATGCTAAGGGGACCGATTTACAATGAGCAGTTCTTC. Translated, it gives CASSIMLRGPIYNEQFF.

This clone was observed a single time. This chain uses TRBV18 with TRBJ1-5; 7 positions match TRBD1. CDR1 and CDR2 (germline): KGHSH, LQKENI. The CDR3 runs to 16 residues. The trim removed 3 bases at V and 5 bases at J, leaving 10 bases unmatched. CDR3 sequence: CASSPGKIGTDQPQHF. The CDR3 coding sequence is TGTGCCAGCTCACCGGGAAAGATCGGGACAGATCAGCCCCAGCATTTT.

The chain couples TRBV30 to TRBJ1-1; unclear D gene. CDR1 and CDR2 from the germline V gene are GTSNPN and SVGIG (reference sequence). The CDR3 has 13 amino acids. The ends were cut back, 3 bases at V and 6 bases at J, with 14 bases in the middle. The CDR3 DNA is TGTGCCTGGAGATGGGCCCCGGACGCTGAAGCTTTCTTT. It translates to CAWRWAPDAEAFF.

The V call is TRBV15, the J call TRBJ2-5; D gene unclear. The CDR3 runs 14 residues. Germline V lookup: CDR1 LNHNV, CDR2 YYDKDF (reference sequence). Trimming left V 6 bases short and J 2 bases short, with 13 bases between. The CDR3 spells CATSKKKGQETQYF. In DNA form, the CDR3 reads TGTGCCACCAGTAAAAAGAAGGGTCAAGAGACCCAGTACTTC.

In this sample, this clone turned up once. The chain links TRBV5-4 to TRBJ2-2, with 10 nucleotides matching TRBD1. The CDR3 consists of 15 residues. J lost 4 bases, V lost 5 bases, and 5 bases had no gene match. Germline CDR1 is SGHNT and CDR2 is YYREEE (reference sequence). The CDR3 nucleotides read TGTGCCAGCAGGACGGGACAGGGGACCACCGGGGAGCTGTTTTTT. The encoded protein is CASRTGQGTTGELFF.

This clone was seen a handful of times. The sample holds other DNA sequences that translate to the same CDR3. This chain joins TRBV9 and TRBJ2-7; D uncertain. CDR1 is SGDLS and CDR2 is YYNGEE in the germline V gene. V lost 0 bases and J lost 0, with 7 bases in between. This CDR3 region has 14 residues. CDR3 sequence (DNA): TGTGCCAGCAGCGTAGCAGCGAGCTCCTACGAGCAGTACTTC. It specifies CASSVAASSYEQYF.

The CDR3 DNA follows: TGTGCCAGCAGCTTGGGGCTCCCGCCGACCTCCTACGAGCAGTACTTC. Translated, it gives CASSLGLPPTSYEQYF. The chain is built from TRBV5-4 and TRBJ2-7; no clear D. V dropped 0 bases and J dropped 0 bases, with 13 bases sitting between them. From germline, CDR1 is SGHNT and CDR2 YYREEE (reference sequence). This CDR3 has 16 amino acids.

CDR3 amino acids: CASSQGGNTEAFF. The DNA for the CDR3 is TGTGCCAGCAGCCAGGGGGGTAACACTGAAGCTTTCTTT. V and J are TRBV11-3 and TRBJ1-1, with 7 bases matching TRBD1. V shed 5 bases, J shed 2 bases, and the junction held 2 bases outside the gene matches. Germline values: CDR1 SGHNT, CDR2 YENEEA. CDR3 length equals 13 residues.

With regard to this clone: Different DNA sequences within this sample yield the same CDR3. The chain couples TRBV28 to TRBJ1-1, with a tentative D call TRBD1 (5 bases). The germline gives CDR1 MDHEN, CDR2 SYDVKM. V was shortened by 6 bases and J by 8 bases, with 10 bases between the two germline ends. The CDR3 contains 11 residues. This CDR3 is CASSPRGEAFF. The CDR3 region has the DNA TGTGCCAGCAGCCCACGGGGGGAAGCTTTCTTT.

The chain couples TRBV5-5 to TRBJ2-7; D remains unclear. V was clipped by 4 bases and J by 3 bases, with 17 bases between them. This CDR3 region has 15 residues. Germline values: CDR1 SGHKS, CDR2 YYEKEE (reference sequence). CDR3 sequence reads: CASSPASLLFYEQYF. Written as DNA, the CDR3 is TGTGCCAGCAGCCCGGCCAGTTTGTTGTTCTACGAGCAGTACTTC.